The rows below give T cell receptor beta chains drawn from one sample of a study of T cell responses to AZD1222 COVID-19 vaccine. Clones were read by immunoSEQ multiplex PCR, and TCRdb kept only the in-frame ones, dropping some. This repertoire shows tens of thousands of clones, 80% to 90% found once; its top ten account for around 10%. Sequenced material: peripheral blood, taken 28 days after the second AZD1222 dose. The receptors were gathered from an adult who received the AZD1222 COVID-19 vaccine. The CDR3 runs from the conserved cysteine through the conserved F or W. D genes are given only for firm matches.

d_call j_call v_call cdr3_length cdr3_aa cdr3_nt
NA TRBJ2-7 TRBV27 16 CASSLSTGDAAYEQYF TGTGCCAGCAGTTTATCGACGGGGGACGCGGCCTACGAGCAGTACTTC
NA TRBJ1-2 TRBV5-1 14 CASSFPGDSYGYTF TGCGCCAGCAGCTTTCCCGGGGACTCCTATGGCTACACCTTC
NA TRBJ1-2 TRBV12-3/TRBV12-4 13 CASSFRGGYGYTF TGTGCCAGCAGTTTCCGGGGTGGCTATGGCTACACCTTC
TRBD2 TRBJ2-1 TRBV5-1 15 CASTSGGITYNEQFF TGCGCCAGCACCTCGGGGGGAATCACCTACAATGAGCAGTTCTTC
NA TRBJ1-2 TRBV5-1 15 CASNVIPGHRNGYTF TGCGCCAGCAACGTTATTCCGGGACACAGGAATGGCTACACCTTC
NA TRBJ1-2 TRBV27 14 CASSPSQVRYGYTF TGTGCCAGCAGTCCCTCACAGGTTAGGTATGGCTACACCTTC
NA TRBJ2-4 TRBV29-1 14 CSVIFWEGENIQYF TGCAGCGTCATATTCTGGGAGGGGGAAAACATTCAGTACTTC
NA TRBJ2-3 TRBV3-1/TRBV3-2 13 CASSQVTGRSRYF TGTGCCAGCAGCCAAGTTACCGGGCGGTCCCGGTATTTT
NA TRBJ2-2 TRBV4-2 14 CASSQIKITGELFF TGTGCCAGCAGCCAAATCAAGATCACCGGGGAGCTGTTTTTT
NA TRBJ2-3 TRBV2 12 CASSDQADTQYF TGTGCCAGCAGTGATCAGGCCGATACGCAGTATTTT
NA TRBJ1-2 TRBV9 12 CASSPENYGYTF TGTGCCAGCAGCCCGGAGAACTATGGCTACACCTTC
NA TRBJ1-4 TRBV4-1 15 CASTTGGGFPEKLFF TGCGCCAGCACCACCGGCGGGGGCTTTCCTGAAAAACTGTTTTTT
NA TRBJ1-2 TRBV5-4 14 CASSLPDLEYGYTF TGTGCCAGCAGCTTACCGGACCTGGAGTATGGCTACACCTTC
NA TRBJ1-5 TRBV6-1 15 CASSEGGFGNQPQHF TGTGCCAGCAGTGAAGGGGGGTTTGGGAATCAGCCCCAGCATTTT